This T cell receptor (beta chain) derives from a study of post-analysis software for immune sequencing data. Overall study context: Relapsing-remitting, secondary progressive and progressive-relapsing multiple sclerosis were all included among the disease courses.

This clonotype was found a few times. Its specificity is unknown. A much larger clone is a single base away; this may be a read error. In germline, CDR1 is ENHRY, CDR2 SYGVKD. CDR3 length equals 14 residues. J lost 4 bases, V lost 6 bases, and 6 bases had no gene match. The study's findings and limits: TRBV5-6, TRBV5-1 and TRBV20-1 were among about 5 TRBV segments more frequent in patients than controls. In multiple sclerosis, normalized Chao1 diversity was significantly below that of controls.

Prepared libraries of TCR beta cDNA carried unique molecular identifiers. TCRdb itself ran the PCR reads through MiXCR, one entry per CDR3 protein. The sample includes just over 250,000 distinct CDR3 sequences, 30% to 45% seen only once; the top ten take around 4.8%. The chain carries TRBV10-3 and TRBJ2-1, with 7 nucleotides matching TRBD2. This receptor was obtained from a girl aged 10-17 years with multiple sclerosis. Sequenced sample: blood. CDR3 protein: CAIRGTSEYNEQFF. The DNA for the CDR3 is TGTGCCATCAGGGGAACTAGCGAGTACAATGAGCAGTTCTTC.